A selection of T cell receptor beta chains follows, all from one sample in a study of blood T cell repertoires in COVID-19. Assay: immunoSEQ multiplex PCR; the TCRdb copy retains only in-frame clones and omits some. This repertoire shows some 74,000 clones, roughly 80% found once; its top ten account for nearly 5%. The sequencing sample was made of peripheral blood. The receptors here all came from an elderly woman with active or convalescent COVID-19. Each CDR3 is given without its conserved first and last residue. A D gene is named only where the DNA matches it firmly.

V gene: TRBV19; D gene: TRBD2; CDR3 protein: ASSIRGGIGGEQY
V gene: TRBV30; D gene: TRBD1; CDR3 protein: AWNRDRNSPLH
V gene: TRBV6-2/TRBV6-3; D gene: NA; CDR3 protein: ASSRRFPNEKLF
V gene: TRBV7-2; D gene: NA; CDR3 protein: ASRRRTTSYNEQF
V gene: TRBV4-1; D gene: TRBD1; CDR3 protein: ASSSIGQAMNTEAF
V gene: TRBV28; D gene: NA; CDR3 protein: ASSSTSMWEYQF
V gene: TRBV11-3; D gene: TRBD2; CDR3 protein: ASSLTAGGEQF
V gene: TRBV11-2; D gene: TRBD1; CDR3 protein: ASSLGGQVSNQPQH
V gene: TRBV28; D gene: NA; CDR3 protein: ASQTRGIEKLF
V gene: TRBV6-2/TRBV6-3; D gene: TRBD2; CDR3 protein: ASSFGTSGRSTDTQY
V gene: TRBV9; D gene: TRBD2; CDR3 protein: ASSVYMTSGIDEQF
V gene: TRBV29-1; D gene: NA; CDR3 protein: SVVKGGAAYEQY
V gene: TRBV5-6; D gene: TRBD1; CDR3 protein: ASSVQGATQPQH
V gene: TRBV5-1; D gene: NA; CDR3 protein: ASSLGISSGQGSYEQY
V gene: TRBV12-5; D gene: TRBD2; CDR3 protein: ASGLVQTSGRVYGEQF
V gene: TRBV7-2; D gene: NA; CDR3 protein: ASSPTSDTHEQY
V gene: TRBV14; D gene: NA; CDR3 protein: ASSQSTQY